The rows below give T cell receptor beta chains drawn from one sample of a study of shared clonotypes between healthy human individuals. Some clones are missing from TCRdb's copy, which holds only in-frame ones; the method was immunoSEQ multiplex PCR. Of some 650,000 clones in the sample, less than 98% were seen once. The sequencing input was naive CD4+ T cells sorted from blood. These receptor sequences come from a woman aged 30 to 39 in good health. Each CDR3 is given with its conserved first and last residue. Fields, in order: D gene, J gene, V gene, clone size, CDR3 protein, CDR3 DNA. D genes are given only for firm matches. Clone size is not always given. Where it is, it says once, few, many or a class for expanded clones.

TRBD2 TRBJ2-5 TRBV5-6 NA CASLSSGGETQYF TGTGCCAGCCTTTCATCGGGGGGAGAGACCCAGTACTTC
NA TRBJ2-6 TRBV5-1 NA CASSPVGSGANVLTF TGCGCCAGCAGCCCGGTTGGCTCTGGGGCCAACGTCCTGACTTTC
TRBD1 TRBJ2-7 TRBV18 NA CASSPGTGTVASPYEQYF TGTGCCAGCTCACCTGGGACAGGGACAGTAGCAAGTCCCTACGAGCAGTACTTC
NA TRBJ2-7 TRBV7-2 NA CASSPLKGTHEQYF TGTGCCAGCAGCCCCCTCAAGGGGACCCACGAGCAGTACTTC
NA TRBJ1-2 TRBV2 NA CASSDTGIYGYTF TGTGCCAGCAGTGATACAGGGATTTATGGCTACACCTTC
TRBD2 TRBJ2-7 TRBV28 NA CATYTGGVYEQYF TGTGCCACTTATACGGGAGGTGTCTACGAGCAGTACTTC
NA TRBJ1-5 TRBV10-1 NA CASATGYLNQPQHF TGCGCCAGCGCTACGGGCTACCTAAATCAGCCCCAGCATTTT
NA TRBJ1-6 TRBV30 NA CAWRSGSPLHF TGTGCCTGGAGGTCGGGATCACCCCTCCACTTT
NA TRBJ2-1 TRBV2 NA CASSGAGYNEQFF TGTGCCAGCAGTGGTGCGGGGTACAATGAGCAGTTCTTC
NA TRBJ2-2 TRBV21-1 NA CASSKGLRGRGSGELFF TGTGCCAGCAGCAAAGGTCTAAGGGGGCGCGGCAGCGGGGAGCTGTTTTTT
TRBD2 TRBJ2-7 TRBV7-8 once CASSPPGPMTSGRAYEQYF TGTGCCAGCAGCCCCCCTGGGCCAATGACTAGCGGGAGGGCCTACGAGCAGTACTTC
NA TRBJ2-7 TRBV30 NA CAWSGPYEQYF TGTGCCTGGAGTGGCCCCTACGAGCAGTACTTC
NA TRBJ2-3 TRBV11-2 NA CASSLYFTDTQYF TGTGCCAGCAGCTTATATTTTACAGATACGCAGTATTTT
NA TRBJ1-1 TRBV15 NA CATSIWARENTEAFF TGTGCCACCAGCATATGGGCCCGGGAAAACACTGAAGCTTTCTTT
TRBD2 TRBJ2-2 TRBV5-8 NA CASSRQRGTGELFF TGTGCCAGCTCCCGCCAGCGGGGAACCGGGGAGCTGTTTTTT
TRBD1 TRBJ1-2 TRBV6-6 once CASSQDRARGYTF TGTGCCAGCAGCCAGGACAGGGCGAGGGGCTACACCTTC